This TCR beta chain was sequenced for a study of pediatric ulcerative colitis (dated by TCRdb to between 2018 and 2021). In terms of the full investigation: Under ten ulcerative colitis patients had pancolitis and two had left-sided colitis, with histology consistent with ulcerative colitis in all. Using the Pediatric Ulcerative Colitis Activity Index, two patients were classed as having mild disease, several as having moderate disease and three as having acute severe colitis. From about ten newly diagnosed, treatment-naive pediatric ulcerative colitis patients and four non-IBD control children, paired blood and rectal samples were collected. Study-wide findings and limitations: Clonal overlap between a subject's own blood and rectum was significantly greater in ulcerative colitis patients than in controls, which suggests more T cell trafficking to inflamed tissue. Because repertoires were derived from total lymphocyte DNA, patterns in rare subsets such as regulatory T cells may not have been reflected. Rectal repertoire features separated controls, mild-moderate and acute severe colitis patients; acute severe colitis showed reduced rectal diversity due to clonal expansions. For technical reasons, the blood samples of a couple of patients yielded substantially fewer templates, so those samples were excluded from the blood-rectal overlap analysis. A couple of rectal CDR3 clonotypes were present in all ulcerative colitis patients and in none of the controls. The healthy control group was small, consisting of only a handful of individuals.

Comments on this clone: Its antigen remains undetermined. No much larger clone is present one base from it, and per-base qualities are unavailable.

Using the immunoSEQ TRB Survey service, rearranged CDR3 beta regions were amplified from genomic DNA with multiplex V and J primers. To keep sequencing depth the same across samples, survey-level depth of up to 500,000 reads per sample was applied. The libraries were purified, combined into pools and sequenced with Illumina technology. The original pipeline was this. Productive clonality, sample overlap, pairwise scatters, CDR3 beta length, V/D/J gene usage and productiveness were all assessed with the immunoSEQ online tools. Calculated diversity was defined as the number of unique rearrangements divided by total templates, multiplied by 100, and Shannon and Simpson indices were computed as well. For principal component analysis, Z-score normalized data were analyzed with the R prcomp function and the ggbiplot package. Morisita's index was used to measure clonal overlap between blood and rectum within each subject. TCRdb stores this immuneACCESS table with in-frame sequences only. Part of the clones is absent; in the studies checked, under half of the shortfall reflects unresolved V genes, and no reason is known for the rest. V and J calls and clone size are those listed in that table; D and trimming were worked out from the DNA. The sample yields fewer than 13,000 clones; 88% were counted once. In total, the top ten clones hold around 7% of the sample.

There are 15 amino acids in the CDR3, from cysteine to phenylalanine inclusive. The only DNA kept is the CDR3, 45 bases in frame from the first base. V was cut back by 5 bases and J by 0 bases, leaving a gap of 14 bases between them. CDR1 MNHEY and CDR2 SMNVEV are derived from the germline V gene (reference sequence). Before the diagnostic colonoscopy, none of the ulcerative colitis patients had been given any immunosuppressive medication. Blood was sampled at the time of the colonoscopy. The Wizard kit (Promega) was used to extract genomic DNA from both blood and intestinal samples. The clonotype originates from a girl aged 10 to 17 with moderate ulcerative colitis. Recombination connected TRBV27 to TRBJ2-7; perhaps TRBD2 is the D gene, with 5 bases matching. The sample comprised blood. The DNA sequence follows: TGTGCCAGCAGTGGCGGGTTCGGCCGCTCCTACGAGCAGTACTTC. Translated, this is CASSGGFGRSYEQYF.